Detailed here is one T cell receptor (beta chain). Its antigen remains unidentified. A much bigger clone sits one base away, suggesting this may be a read error. TCRdb passed the reads through MiXCR, listing each CDR3 protein once. The data hold 900,000 to 950,000 distinct CDR3 sequences, with more than 25% observed a single time. V lost 7 bases, J lost 2 bases, and 12 bases lay in between. Germline lookup yields CDR1 SGHTA and CDR2 FQGNSA. The CDR3 is made up of 14 amino acids. This specimen comes from a study of T cell repertoires in cytomegalovirus infection. Study overall: CMV epitopes used comprised recently identified HLA-C-restricted ones and well-studied HLA-B-restricted ones. Public TCR beta signatures provided an indication of both CMV infection and a matching HLA type. Regarding the study as a whole: Clonotype analysis showed dominance of the ex vivo response by HLA-C-restricted CMV-specific TCR beta clonotypes.

Material: cultured CD8+ T cells from PBMCs, obtained from culture after CMV antigen stimulation. This TCR derives from a human donor in good health (CMV status not recorded). Some clones in this sample may be carry-over from other donors' samples. The chain links TRBV7-2 to TRBJ2-1; D gene ambiguous. Here the CDR3 reads CASNRRRAYNEQFF. The CDR3 DNA follows: TGTGCCAGCAACAGACGACGGGCCTACAATGAGCAGTTCTTC.